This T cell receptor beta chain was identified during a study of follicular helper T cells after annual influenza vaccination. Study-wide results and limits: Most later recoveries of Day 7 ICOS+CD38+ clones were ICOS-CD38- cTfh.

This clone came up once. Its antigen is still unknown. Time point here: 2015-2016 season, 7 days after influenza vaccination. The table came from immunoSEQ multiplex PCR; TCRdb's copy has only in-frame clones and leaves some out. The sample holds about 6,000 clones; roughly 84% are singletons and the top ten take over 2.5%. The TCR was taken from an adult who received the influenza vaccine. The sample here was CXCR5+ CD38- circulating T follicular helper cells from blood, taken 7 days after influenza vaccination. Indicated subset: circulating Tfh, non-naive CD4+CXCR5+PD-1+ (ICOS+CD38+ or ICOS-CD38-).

CDR3 nucleotide sequence: TGTGCCAGCCCCCCCCTGGGACTAGCTTCCTACAATGAGCAGTTCTTC. This sequence encodes CASPPLGLASYNEQFF. The chain employs TRBV28 and TRBJ2-1, with 9 bases matching TRBD2. CDR3 length: 16 amino acids. V lost 8 bases and J lost 1; bases outside the gene matches: 9. The germline CDR1 and CDR2 sequences are MDHEN and SYDVKM.